Included here is one TCR beta chain sequence, with context. Its target antigen remains unknown. No base-level quality is on record; no much larger clone is a single base apart. This sample is part of a study of blood T cell repertoires in COVID-19 (dated by TCRdb to 2018 to 2020). Background on the whole study: Recovered participants in ImmuneRACE Cohort 3 were defined as having two consecutive negative NP/OP PCR tests, clearance from a healthcare professional, or resolution of symptoms. The material from the prospective study consisted of cDNA or gDNA derived from T cells, B-cell-depleted T cells, or PBMCs. Subjects who had been exposed to COVID-19, were actively infected with it, or had recovered from it provided the deeply sampled blood TCRbeta repertoires that made up the dataset. The samples were drawn from two sources: the first 160 participants of the ongoing ImmuneRACE study, and fewer than 1,500 subjects contributed by 6 global collaborators. The repertoires were released in a freely available public database intended as a resource for research on the immune response to SARS-CoV-2. A de-identified subject ID, COVID-19 status, age in years and sex were almost always included in the sample metadata. Samples covering the acute and convalescent phases of COVID-19 were provided by collaborators in the United States, Italy and Spain. Where HLA class I and class II types were available, the types were taken from metadata supplied by the sample provider, not from assay-based typing. On the study overall, not on this receptor specifically: The amount of clinical and demographic metadata varied by source and participant and was provided uncurated.

The CDR3 runs 16 amino acids, cysteine and phenylalanine included. The sequence is cut down to CDR3 DNA, 48 bases in frame from base 1. Clipping removes 3 bases from V and 3 bases from J, with 9 as the unmatched junction base count. CDR1 is given as SGHRS and CDR2 as YFSETQ, both from the germline V gene. TCRbeta CDR3 regions were amplified from genomic DNA by means of the immunoSEQ Assay, a bias-controlled multiplex PCR. Concerning the study's data processing: Within the assay, amplification of reference gene primers was used to estimate how many nucleated cells each sample contained. To quantify the absolute abundance of each unique TCRbeta CDR3 rearrangement, sequence reads were collapsed and filtered. Productive Simpson clonality was computed per sample as the square root of Simpson's diversity index over productive rearrangements. TCRdb took this table from immuneACCESS and kept in-frame rearrangements with V and J called. Such tables lack part of the clones; where checked against another copy, unresolved V genes explain under half of the gap, and the rest is unexplained. Clone size and V and J calls were adopted from that table, with D and trimming inferred from the DNA. This sample gives about 360,000 clones in total; more than 75% of them show up just once. 1.5% to 2% of the sample rests with the top ten.

Enrolling through a virtual design, the prospective study's participants ranged in age from roughly 18 to 90 years and lived across some 22 United States geographic areas. Cohort assignment in the prospective study relied on participant-reported clinical history from a screening survey and a study questionnaire. In the prospective study, whole blood, serum and a nasopharyngeal or oropharyngeal swab were collected from each participant by mobile phlebotomists. Prospective study participants could optionally give additional blood draws and questionnaires over a roughly 2-month period. Prospective study blood samples were shipped either frozen or at room temperature before DNA extraction.

Recombination connected TRBV5-1 to TRBJ2-3, and 8 bases in between align with TRBD2. The material sequenced was PBMCs or T cells enriched from blood (not recorded which). The clonotype comes from a middle-aged man in a cohort exposed to, infected with or recovered from COVID-19 (not recorded which). The bases are TGCGCCAGCAGCTCAAGAAGCGGGAGAGGGACAGATACGCAGTATTTT. Protein translation: CASSSRSGRGTDTQYF.